This entry concerns a single TCR beta chain. Its antigen remains unidentified. V was pared by 0 bases and J by 12 bases, with 8 bases of the junction left unmatched. Germline CDR1 is SGDLS and CDR2 is YYNGEE. The CDR3 consists of 15 residues. Patients who had autoimmune disease history or got systemic immunosuppression were left out. The data stem from a study of OX40 agonist ivuxolimab in advanced cancers. The study, taken as a whole, reports: Which antigen the expanded peripheral T cells recognized is unknown.

Repertoires were generated with immunoSEQ multiplex PCR, while TCRdb's copy carries only in-frame clones and drops some. The profile shows roughly 90,000 clones, 90% to 95% of them singletons. V is TRBV9 and J is TRBJ2-1; TRBD1 aligns across 11 bases. The sample consisted of CD4+ or CD8+ T cells sorted from blood, taken in a trial of the OX40 agonist ivuxolimab. This sequence was found in an adult with an advanced solid tumor such as melanoma, head and neck, liver or kidney cancer. DNA of the CDR3: TGTGCCAGCAGCGTAGGGGACAGGGGGGGCCTAGGGCAGTTCTTC. This gives the protein CASSVGDRGGLGQFF.